The 7 T cell receptor beta chains given below trace back to one sample, sequenced in a study of shared clonotypes between healthy human individuals. Some clones are missing from TCRdb's copy, which holds only in-frame ones; the method was immunoSEQ multiplex PCR. The sample yields more than 1,200,000 clones, 98% to 99% seen once. Sequencing used naive CD4+ T cells sorted from blood. The subset: CD45RA+ positively selected. These TCRs come from a man aged 30-40 years in good health.

The chain is built from TRBV9 and TRBJ2-5; 14 positions match TRBD2. Per the germline V gene, CDR1 is SGDLS and CDR2 is YYNGEE. This CDR3 has 20 residues. V trimming: 1 base; J trimming: 1 base; junction bases outside the gene matches: 12. The CDR3 region is CASSVSTSGRAGRGQETQYF. The CDR3 DNA reads as TGTGCCAGCAGCGTATCGACTAGCGGGAGGGCCGGGAGAGGCCAAGAGACCCAGTACTTC.

This clone was recorded once. The rearrangement joins TRBV11-2 to TRBJ1-1; the D is unclear. V lost 1 base, J lost 7 bases, and 7 bases lay in between. CDR3 length: 12 amino acids. The germline CDR1 and CDR2 sequences are SGHAT and FQNNGV. The CDR3 region has the DNA TGTGCCAGCAGCTTAGTTTATGGTGAAGCTTTCTTT. Translation gives CASSLVYGEAFF.

V usage is TRBV28 and J usage is TRBJ2-7, with a tentative D call TRBD1 (6 bases). Germline V gene lookup returns CDR1 MDHEN and CDR2 SYDVKM. Trimming removed 5 bases from V and 6 bases from J, with 20 bases in between. The CDR3 is 15 amino acids. The DNA of the CDR3 is TGTGCCAGCAGTGATCCCTCTGGGGGCTTATTCGAGCAGTACTTC. This translates into CASSDPSGGLFEQYF. Complete variable domain (other parts from reference TRBV28 and TRBJ2-7): DVKVTQSSRYLVKRTGEKVFLECVQDMDHENMFWYRQDPGLGLRLIYFSYDVKMKEKGDIPEGYSVSREKKERFSLILESASTNQTSMYLCASSDPSGGLFEQYFGPGTRLTVT.

The CDR3 region has the DNA TGTGCCAGCAGCCTGTCAGGGGGCCGGGGCTACACCTTC. This sequence encodes CASSLSGGRGYTF. This rearrangement joins TRBV25-1 to TRBJ1-2, with TRBD1 matching 8 bases. CDR1 and CDR2 (germline): MGHDK, SYGVNS. The CDR3 has 13 amino acids. J gave up 8 bases and V 6 bases, and 8 bases lay outside the gene matches.

The chain links TRBV4-3 to TRBJ2-7, with D hard to call. The V and J ends lost 4 bases and 3 bases respectively, with 16 bases between them. CDR3 length equals 15 residues. Germline loops: CDR1 LGHNA, CDR2 YSLEER. CDR3: CASSRGPTPNYEQYF. The CDR3 DNA reads as TGCGCCAGCAGCCGAGGACCTACCCCTAACTACGAGCAGTACTTC.

The V gene is TRBV5-4, the J gene TRBJ1-4, with D hard to call. V lost 2 bases to trimming and J lost 4 bases, with 9 bases between them. The CDR3 has 14 amino acids. Germline loops: CDR1 SGHNT, CDR2 YYREEE (reference sequence). DNA for the CDR3: TGTGCCAGCAGCTTAGAACGCCATAATGAAAAACTGTTTTTT. Encoded protein: CASSLERHNEKLFF.

The genes are TRBV19 and TRBJ1-1; D is perhaps TRBD1 (6 bases). V was pared by 3 bases and J by 3 bases, with 11 bases between. Germline lookup yields CDR1 LNHDA and CDR2 SQIVND (reference sequence). This CDR3 spans 14 amino acids. The CDR3 reads CASSMRGPHTEAFF. The CDR3 region has the DNA TGTGCCAGTAGTATGCGGGGGCCACACACTGAAGCTTTCTTT.